Each of the 30 T cell receptor beta chains below was sequenced from the same sample in a study of cytomegalovirus exposure and HLA in healthy donors. This PCR relied on a set of 60 Vbeta primers and 13 Jbeta primers. Clones were read by immunoSEQ multiplex PCR, and TCRdb kept only the in-frame ones, dropping some. The profile shows tens of thousands of clones, 78% of them singletons. Sequences were obtained from PBMCs. The receptor set was obtained from a woman aged 40 to 49 in good health and CMV-seronegative.

The sample holds one count of this clone. The chain carries TRBV15 and TRBJ1-2; D is uncertain. The CDR3 sequence is 13 residues long. V lost 1 base and J lost 1, with 4 bases in between. CDR1 and CDR2 (germline): LNHNV, YYDKDF (reference sequence). The CDR3 sequence: CATSRAFNYGYTF. The CDR3 region has the DNA TGTGCCACCAGCAGAGCCTTTAACTATGGCTACACCTTC.

This rearrangement joins TRBV12-1 to TRBJ2-7; the table gives TRBD1 as D, unverified against the DNA. TRBV12-1 is a recognized pseudogene. The CDR3 is made up of 17 amino acids. The CDR3 spells CATNAGPRPADHYEQYF. As DNA, the CDR3 is TGTGCCACCAATGCAGGGCCCCGTCCCGCCGATCACTACGAGCAGTACTTC.

The chain carries TRBV28 and TRBJ2-7; TRBD2 agrees at 9 bases. This CDR3 has 14 amino acids. V gave up 3 bases and J gave up 5 bases; unmatched junction bases: 5. CDR1 is MDHEN, CDR2 SYDVKM, per germline. The CDR3 nucleotides are TGTGCCAGCAGTTTGAATAGCGGGAGTGACGAGCAGTACTTC. Translating gives CASSLNSGSDEQYF. Filled out from reference TRBV28 and TRBJ2-7, the complete variable domain reads DVKVTQSSRYLVKRTGEKVFLECVQDMDHENMFWYRQDPGLGLRLIYFSYDVKMKEKGDIPEGYSVSREKKERFSLILESASTNQTSMYLCASSLNSGSDEQYFGPGTRLTVT.

V is TRBV19 and J is TRBJ2-7; 9 positions match TRBD1. The CDR3 sequence is 13 residues long. Germline values: CDR1 LNHDA, CDR2 SQIVND (reference sequence). J gave up 7 bases and V 6 bases, and 7 bases lay outside the gene matches. In DNA, the CDR3 is TGTGCCAGTAGCATTGGACAGGGGTGGGAGCAGTACTTC. Its translation: CASSIGQGWEQYF. The entire variable domain, with the rest obtained from reference TRBV19 and TRBJ2-7, is as follows: DGGITQSPKYLFRKEGQNVTLSCEQNLNHDAMYWYRQDPGQGLRLIYYSQIVNDFQKGDIAEGYSVSREKKESFPLTVTSAQKNPTAFYLCASSIGQGWEQYFGPGTRLTVT.

CDR3 sequence reads: CASSSTGGLGGYTF. CDR3 nucleotide sequence: TGTGCCAGCAGCTCTACAGGGGGCCTAGGTGGCTACACCTTC. V is TRBV5-4 and J is TRBJ1-2, with 9 positions matching TRBD1. The ends lost 3 bases at V and 7 bases at J; junction bases unmatched: 7. This CDR3 spans 14 amino acids. Germline CDR1 and CDR2: SGHNT and YYREEE (reference sequence). The full variable domain, its missing parts supplied by reference TRBV5-4 and TRBJ1-2, is ETGVTQSPTHLIKTRGQQVTLRCSSQSGHNTVSWYQQALGQGPQFIFQYYREEENGRGNFPPRFSGLQFPNYSSELNVNALELDDSALYLCASSSTGGLGGYTFGSGTRLTVV.

J is TRBJ2-2 and V is TRBV19, with D hard to call. Germline-derived CDR1 and CDR2 are LNHDA and SQIVND (reference sequence). With 6 bases removed from V and 13 bases from J, the gap between germline ends came to 12 bases. There are 11 residues in the CDR3. The CDR3 sequence is CASSNPRVLFF. The CDR3 DNA reads as TGTGCCAGTAGCAATCCACGGGTGCTGTTTTTT. Together with reference TRBV19 and TRBJ2-2, the CDR3 gives the full variable domain: DGGITQSPKYLFRKEGQNVTLSCEQNLNHDAMYWYRQDPGQGLRLIYYSQIVNDFQKGDIAEGYSVSREKKESFPLTVTSAQKNPTAFYLCASSNPRVLFFGEGSRLTVL.

The chain is built from TRBV27 and TRBJ2-6; TRBD1 matches 10 bases. Germline CDR1 MNHEY, CDR2 SMNVEV (reference sequence). J gave up 4 bases and V 5 bases, and 5 bases lay outside the gene matches. The CDR3 is 16 residues long. CDR3 sequence (DNA): TGTGCCAGCAGTATAGGGACAGGGGCCGGGGCCAACGTCCTGACTTTC. Protein: CASSIGTGAGANVLTF. The entire variable domain, with the rest obtained from reference TRBV27 and TRBJ2-6, is as follows: EAQVTQNPRYLITVTGKKLTVTCSQNMNHEYMSWYRQDPGLGLRQIYYSMNVEVTDKGDVPEGYKVSRKEKRNFPLILESPSPNQTSLYFCASSIGTGAGANVLTFGAGSRLTVL.

This clone occurred a few times. The V call is TRBV11-2, the J call TRBJ2-1, with 8 bases fitting TRBD2. V trimming: 2 bases; J trimming: 0 bases; junction bases outside the gene matches: 0. This CDR3 has 15 amino acids. Germline CDR1 is SGHAT and CDR2 is FQNNGV. The CDR3 DNA is TGTGCCAGCAGCTTAACTAGCGGCTCCTACAATGAGCAGTTCTTC. This codes for CASSLTSGSYNEQFF.

The rearrangement links TRBV11-1 to TRBJ2-3, with 8 positions matching TRBD2. Germline CDR1 and CDR2: SGHAT and FQDESV (reference sequence). Trimming took 3 bases from V and 5 from J; bases not matched to a gene: 4. The CDR3 sequence is 14 residues long. The CDR3 DNA reads TGTGCCAGCAGCTTCGAGCGGGAGATAGATACGCAGTATTTT. The encoded protein is CASSFEREIDTQYF.

This clone was found a few times. The chain joins TRBV27 to TRBJ2-1; TRBD2 matches at 7 bases. This CDR3 contains 14 residues. Germline CDR1 MNHEY, CDR2 SMNVEV (reference sequence). V gave up 3 bases and J gave up 7 bases; unmatched junction bases: 6. CDR3 loop: CASSFNGGRNEQFF. The CDR3 DNA follows: TGTGCCAGCAGTTTTAATGGCGGGAGAAATGAGCAGTTCTTC.

The chain combines TRBV30 with TRBJ2-3, with a weak D call TRBD2 (7 bases). The CDR3 contains 15 residues. V lost 3 bases and J 3 bases, leaving 16 bases between the germline ends. The V gene's germline CDR1 is GTSNPN and CDR2 SVGIG (reference sequence). As DNA, the CDR3 is TGTGCCTGGAGGGCAGTCGGGGGGCCGACAGATACGCAGTATTTT. Its protein is CAWRAVGGPTDTQYF.

The rearrangement joins TRBV6-5 to TRBJ1-5; D remains ambiguous. The length of the CDR3 is 13 residues. V lost 6 bases and J 0 bases, leaving 6 bases between the germline ends. Per the germline V gene, CDR1 is MNHEY and CDR2 is SVGAGI. CDR3 in amino acids: CASSPFSNQPQHF. The CDR3 bases are TGTGCCAGCAGCCCCTTTAGCAATCAGCCCCAGCATTTT.

The chain carries TRBV2 and TRBJ1-5; TRBD1 aligns across 8 bases. V trimming: 0 bases; J trimming: 4 bases; junction bases outside the gene matches: 2. Germline values: CDR1 SNHLY, CDR2 FYNNEI. CDR3 length: 15 residues. CDR3 protein: CASSEARTGNQPQHF. The CDR3 region has the DNA TGTGCCAGCAGTGAAGCGCGGACAGGGAATCAGCCCCAGCATTTT.

The chain is built from TRBV2 and TRBJ1-5, with D tentatively TRBD1 (5 bases). Germline-derived CDR1 and CDR2 are SNHLY and FYNNEI. The CDR3 is 15 amino acids. Trimming removed 2 bases at V and 2 bases at J, with 10 bases between. The DNA for the CDR3 is TGTGCCAGCAGTGAACAAGGAGGGGGCAATCAGCCCCAGCATTTT. Protein product: CASSEQGGGNQPQHF.

This chain uses TRBV9 with TRBJ2-5; D ambiguous. This CDR3 spans 14 amino acids. The V and J ends lost 0 bases and 6 bases respectively, with 12 bases between them. CDR1 and CDR2 from the germline V gene are SGDLS and YYNGEE. In nucleotides, the CDR3 is TGTGCCAGCAGCGTAGAGCAGGTCGCGCAGACCCAGTACTTC. It is translated as CASSVEQVAQTQYF.

The chain has TRBV20-1 and TRBJ1-2; D ambiguous. From germline, CDR1 is DFQATT and CDR2 SNEGSKA (reference sequence). Trimming stripped 2 bases from V and 8 bases from J, with 9 bases between. This CDR3 contains 11 residues. In DNA, the CDR3 is TGCAGTGCTAGATCACAGAAAGGCTACACCTTC. Protein: CSARSQKGYTF.

This clone was detected only once. The CDR3 protein is CATPLGFTGELFF. For the CDR3, the DNA is TGCGCCACTCCCCTGGGCTTCACCGGGGAGCTGTTTTTT. The J gene is TRBJ2-2, the V gene TRBV10-2, with D hard to call. Trimming removed 10 bases from V and 4 bases from J, with 13 bases in between. Looked up from germline, CDR1 is WSHSY and CDR2 is SAAADI. The CDR3 length is 13 residues.

The chain joins TRBV28 to TRBJ2-7, with TRBD2 identical over 10 bases. In germline, CDR1 is MDHEN, CDR2 SYDVKM. This CDR3 comprises 15 residues. Germline trimming cut 4 bases from V and 0 bases from J; bases unmatched to any gene: 3. The CDR3, as DNA: TGTGCCAGCAGTTCCGGACTAGCGGTCTCCTACGAGCAGTACTTC. Protein product: CASSSGLAVSYEQYF.

V usage is TRBV27 and J usage is TRBJ1-1, with TRBD1 as a possible D gene (6 bases). Germline assignment: CDR1 MNHEY and CDR2 SMNVEV (reference sequence). The ends were cut back, 5 bases at V and 0 bases at J, with 19 bases in the middle. The CDR3 runs to 17 residues. This CDR3 reads CASSAQGKGYMNTEAFF. CDR3 DNA: TGTGCCAGCAGTGCACAGGGAAAAGGGTACATGAACACTGAAGCTTTCTTT.

The genes are TRBV15 and TRBJ2-7; the match to TRBD1 covers 9 bases. The CDR3 extends over 16 amino acids. V was clipped by 3 bases and J by 7 bases; unmatched bases: 13. Germline-derived CDR1 and CDR2 are LNHNV and YYDKDF (reference sequence). The CDR3 sequence: CATSREHRGRAREQYF. CDR3 coding DNA: TGTGCCACCAGCAGGGAGCACAGGGGGCGGGCAAGGGAGCAGTACTTC. The full variable domain, its missing parts supplied by reference TRBV15 and TRBJ2-7, is DAMVIQNPRYQVTQFGKPVTLSCSQTLNHNVMYWYQQKSSQAPKLLFHYYDKDFNNEADTPDNFQSRRPNTSFCFLDIRSPGLGDTAMYLCATSREHRGRAREQYFGPGTRLTVT.

This clone was observed a few times. The chain links TRBV18 to TRBJ1-5, with 8 bases that match TRBD1. The CDR3 loop spans 14 amino acids. The V gene's germline CDR1 is KGHSH and CDR2 LQKENI. Germline trimming cut 2 bases from V and 9 bases from J; bases unmatched to any gene: 6. CDR3 loop: CASSPRQGMRPQHF. CDR3 bases: TGTGCCAGCTCACCAAGACAGGGGATGCGGCCCCAGCATTTT.

The chain employs TRBV18 and TRBJ2-1; TRBD1 agrees at 9 bases. Germline V lookup: CDR1 KGHSH, CDR2 LQKENI. The junction had 0 bases not matched to a gene; V was cut back by 0 bases and J by 6 bases. This CDR3 comprises 14 residues. CDR3 amino acids: CASSPPDRGNEQFF. The CDR3 DNA reads as TGTGCCAGCTCACCACCGGACAGGGGCAATGAGCAGTTCTTC.

This chain connects TRBV10-3 to TRBJ2-5; TRBD1 aligns across 7 bases. From germline, CDR1 is ENHRY and CDR2 SYGVKD. The CDR3 has 13 residues. After removal of 7 bases from V and 2 bases from J, the junction contained 4 bases not matched to a gene. The CDR3 loop is CAITGTEQETQYF. The CDR3 DNA is TGTGCCATCACCGGGACAGAACAAGAGACCCAGTACTTC.

In this sample, this clone turned up a few times. The chain recombines TRBV5-1 with TRBJ2-6, with 7 bases that match TRBD1. CDR1 SGHRS and CDR2 YFSETQ come from the germline V gene. This CDR3 has 15 residues. V lost 7 bases, J lost 0 bases, and 4 bases stayed unmatched. Here the CDR3 reads CASLPGGSGANVLTF. The CDR3 DNA sequence: TGCGCCAGCCTACCAGGGGGCTCTGGGGCCAACGTCCTGACTTTC.

The chain employs TRBV29-1 and TRBJ2-5, with TRBD2 matching over 8 bases. The CDR3 length is 13 residues. Trimming removed 6 bases from V and 3 bases from J; junction bases left unmatched: 6. Germline CDR1 reads SQVTM; CDR2 reads ANQGSEA. The DNA for the CDR3 is TGCAGCGTGAGCGGGAGTCAAAAAGAGACCCAGTACTTC. Translation: CSVSGSQKETQYF.

This clone was picked up one time. V and J are TRBV15 and TRBJ1-3; D ambiguous. The germline gives CDR1 LNHNV, CDR2 YYDKDF (reference sequence). The germline V and J ends were trimmed by 0 bases and 4 bases, with 16 bases remaining between them. This CDR3 region has 17 residues. CDR3 nucleotide sequence: TGTGCCACCAGCAGAGATCCGACACCCAAAAGAGGAAACACCATATATTTT. It is translated as CATSRDPTPKRGNTIYF.

The chain couples TRBV9 to TRBJ1-2, with a possible D match to TRBD1 (5 bases). Germline loops: CDR1 SGDLS, CDR2 YYNGEE. V shed 0 bases and J shed 5 bases, with 5 bases lying between them. The CDR3 is 12 residues long. The CDR3 here is CASSVAGYGYTF. As DNA, the CDR3 is TGTGCCAGCAGCGTAGCAGGGTATGGCTACACCTTC.

The V and J genes are TRBV9 and TRBJ2-7, with 10 bases that match TRBD1. V dropped 4 bases and J dropped 6; count of bases not matched to a gene: 4. CDR1 and CDR2 from the germline V gene are SGDLS and YYNGEE. This CDR3 has 13 amino acids. The CDR3 nucleotides read TGTGCCAGCAGCCAGCGGACAGGGGGCGAGCAGTACTTC. Translation gives CASSQRTGGEQYF. The whole variable domain, filled in from reference TRBV9 and TRBJ2-7, reads DSGVTQTPKHLITATGQRVTLRCSPRSGDLSVYWYQQSLDQGLQFLIQYYNGEERAKGNILERFSAQQFPDLHSELNLSSLELGDSALYFCASSQRTGGEQYFGPGTRLTVT.

This chain uses TRBV18 with TRBJ2-1, with TRBD2 identical over 7 bases. From germline, CDR1 is KGHSH and CDR2 LQKENI. This CDR3 is built from 15 residues. The ends lost 2 bases at V and 3 bases at J; junction bases unmatched: 4. DNA for the CDR3: TGTGCCAGCTCACCAAAGCGGGATATCTACAATGAGCAGTTCTTC. This codes for CASSPKRDIYNEQFF.

The chain has TRBV30 and TRBJ2-7, with D perhaps TRBD2 (5 bases). Germline V gives CDR1 GTSNPN, CDR2 SVGIG (reference sequence). There are 11 residues in the CDR3. Trimming shortened V by 2 bases and J by 6 bases, and 8 bases separated the two germline ends. CDR3 sequence reads: CAWSFSGEQYF. As DNA, the CDR3 is TGTGCCTGGAGTTTCAGCGGCGAGCAGTACTTC. Combining the CDR3 with reference TRBV30 and TRBJ2-7 gives the whole variable domain SQTIHQWPATLVQPVGSPLSLECTVEGTSNPNLYWYRQAAGRGLQLLFYSVGIGQISSEVPQNLSASRPQDRQFILSSKKLLLSDSGFYLCAWSFSGEQYFGPGTRLTVT.